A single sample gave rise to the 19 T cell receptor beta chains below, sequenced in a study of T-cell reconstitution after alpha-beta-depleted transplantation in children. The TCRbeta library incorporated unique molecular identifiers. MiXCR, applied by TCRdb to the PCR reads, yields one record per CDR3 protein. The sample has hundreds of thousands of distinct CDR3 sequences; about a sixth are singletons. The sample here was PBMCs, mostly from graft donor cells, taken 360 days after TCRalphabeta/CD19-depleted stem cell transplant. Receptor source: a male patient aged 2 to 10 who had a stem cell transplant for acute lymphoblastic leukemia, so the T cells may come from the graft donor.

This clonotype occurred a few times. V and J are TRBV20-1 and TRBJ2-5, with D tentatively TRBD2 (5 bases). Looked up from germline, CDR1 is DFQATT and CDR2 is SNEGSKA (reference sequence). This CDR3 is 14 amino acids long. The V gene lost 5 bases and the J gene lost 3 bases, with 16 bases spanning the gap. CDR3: CSAVGPVGEETQYF. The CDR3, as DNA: TGCAGTGCTGTGGGTCCGGTGGGAGAAGAGACCCAGTACTTC.

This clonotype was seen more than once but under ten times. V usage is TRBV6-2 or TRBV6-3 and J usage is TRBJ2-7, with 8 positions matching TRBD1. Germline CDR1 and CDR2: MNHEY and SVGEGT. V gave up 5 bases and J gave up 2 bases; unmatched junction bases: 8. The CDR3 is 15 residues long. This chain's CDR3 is CASSGTGYPTYEQYF. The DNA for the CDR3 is TGTGCCAGCAGTGGGACAGGATATCCTACCTACGAGCAGTACTTC.

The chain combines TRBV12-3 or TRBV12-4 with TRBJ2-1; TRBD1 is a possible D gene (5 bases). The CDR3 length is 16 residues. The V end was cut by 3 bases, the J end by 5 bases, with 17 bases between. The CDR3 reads CASSLGTGPDHNEQFF. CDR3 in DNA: TGTGCCAGCAGTTTGGGTACAGGACCGGACCACAATGAGCAGTTCTTC.

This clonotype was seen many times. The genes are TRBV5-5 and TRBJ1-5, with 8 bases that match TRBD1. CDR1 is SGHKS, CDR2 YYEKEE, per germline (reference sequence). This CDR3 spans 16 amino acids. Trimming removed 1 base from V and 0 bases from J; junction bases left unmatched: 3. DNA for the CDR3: TGTGCCAGCAGCTTGACAGGGGGGGATAGCAATCAGCCCCAGCATTTT. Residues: CASSLTGGDSNQPQHF.

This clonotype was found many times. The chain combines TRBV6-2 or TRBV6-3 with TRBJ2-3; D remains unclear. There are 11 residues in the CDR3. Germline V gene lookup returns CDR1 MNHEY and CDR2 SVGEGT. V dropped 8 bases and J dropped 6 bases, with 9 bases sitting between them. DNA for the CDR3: TGTGCCAGCTCTTATCTTGATACGCAGTATTTT. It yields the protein CASSYLDTQYF.

CDR3 loop: CASSLVKGSGGYTF. The CDR3 region has the DNA TGTGCCAGCAGCTTAGTAAAGGGTAGTGGAGGCTACACCTTC. This chain uses TRBV7-9 with TRBJ1-2; D remains unclear. Germline-derived CDR1 and CDR2 are SEHNR and FQNEAQ (reference sequence). CDR3 length equals 14 residues. V gave up 1 base and J gave up 8 bases, with 14 bases separating them.

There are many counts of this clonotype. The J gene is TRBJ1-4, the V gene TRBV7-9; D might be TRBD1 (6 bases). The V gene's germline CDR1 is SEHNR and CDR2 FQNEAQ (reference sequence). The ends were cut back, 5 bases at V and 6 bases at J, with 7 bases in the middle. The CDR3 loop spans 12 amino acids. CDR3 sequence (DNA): TGTGCCAGCAGCCCAGGGGATGAAAAACTGTTTTTT. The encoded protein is CASSPGDEKLFF.

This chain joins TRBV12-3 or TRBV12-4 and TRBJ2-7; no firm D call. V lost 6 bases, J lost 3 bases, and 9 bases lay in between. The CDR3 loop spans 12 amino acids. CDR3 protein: CASSKLYYEQYF. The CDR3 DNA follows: TGTGCCAGCAGCAAATTGTACTACGAGCAGTACTTC.

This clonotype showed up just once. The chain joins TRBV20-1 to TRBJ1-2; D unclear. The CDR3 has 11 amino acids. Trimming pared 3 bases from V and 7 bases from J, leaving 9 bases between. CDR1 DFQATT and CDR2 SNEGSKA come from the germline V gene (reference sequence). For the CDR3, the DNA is TGCAGTGCTAGCAAGGGTTTTGGCTACACCTTC. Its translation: CSASKGFGYTF.

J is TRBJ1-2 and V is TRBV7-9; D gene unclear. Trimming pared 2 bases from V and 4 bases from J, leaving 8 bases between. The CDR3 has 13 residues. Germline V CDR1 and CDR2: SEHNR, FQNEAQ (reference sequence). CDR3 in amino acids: CASSLWDSYGYTF. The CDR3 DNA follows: TGTGCCAGCAGCTTATGGGATTCCTATGGCTACACCTTC.

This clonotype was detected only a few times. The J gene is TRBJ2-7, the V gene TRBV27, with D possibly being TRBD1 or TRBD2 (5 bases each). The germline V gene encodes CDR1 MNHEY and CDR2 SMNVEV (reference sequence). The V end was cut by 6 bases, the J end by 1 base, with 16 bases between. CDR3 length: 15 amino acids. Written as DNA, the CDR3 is TGTGCCAGCAGCCTCGCTTGGGACGGATCCTACGAGCAGTACTTC. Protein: CASSLAWDGSYEQYF.

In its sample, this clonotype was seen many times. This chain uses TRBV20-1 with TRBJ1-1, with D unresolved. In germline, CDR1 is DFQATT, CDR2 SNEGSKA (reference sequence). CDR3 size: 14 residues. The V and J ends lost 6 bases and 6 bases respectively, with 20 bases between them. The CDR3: CSAREHALGSEAFF. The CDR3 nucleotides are TGCAGTGCCCGCGAGCATGCACTTGGGTCTGAAGCTTTCTTT.

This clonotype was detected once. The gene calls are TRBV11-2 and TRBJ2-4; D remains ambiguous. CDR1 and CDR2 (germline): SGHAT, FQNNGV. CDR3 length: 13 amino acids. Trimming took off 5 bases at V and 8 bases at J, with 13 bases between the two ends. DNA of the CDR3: TGTGCCAGCAGCCCCATAAGAAGGGACATTCAGTACTTC. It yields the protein CASSPIRRDIQYF.

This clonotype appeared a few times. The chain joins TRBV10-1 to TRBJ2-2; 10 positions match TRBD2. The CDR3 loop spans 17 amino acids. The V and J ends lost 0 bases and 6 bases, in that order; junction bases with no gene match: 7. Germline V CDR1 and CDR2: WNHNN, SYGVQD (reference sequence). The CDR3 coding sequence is TGCGCCAGCAGTGAGTCGAGCGGACTAGCGGCAGCCGGGGAGCTGTTTTTT. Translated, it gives CASSESSGLAAAGELFF.

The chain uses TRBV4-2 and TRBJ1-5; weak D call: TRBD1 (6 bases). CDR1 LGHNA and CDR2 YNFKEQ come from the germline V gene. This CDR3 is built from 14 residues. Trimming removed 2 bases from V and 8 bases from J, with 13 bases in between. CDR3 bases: TGTGCCAGCAGCCAATTTGGGGGCGTAGAGCCCCAGCATTTT. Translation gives CASSQFGGVEPQHF.

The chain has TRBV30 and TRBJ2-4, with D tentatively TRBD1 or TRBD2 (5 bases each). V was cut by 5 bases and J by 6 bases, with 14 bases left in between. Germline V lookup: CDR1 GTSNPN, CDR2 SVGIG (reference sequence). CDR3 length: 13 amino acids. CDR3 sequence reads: CAWQGPGGNIQYF. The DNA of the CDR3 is TGTGCCTGGCAGGGCCCCGGAGGAAACATTCAGTACTTC.

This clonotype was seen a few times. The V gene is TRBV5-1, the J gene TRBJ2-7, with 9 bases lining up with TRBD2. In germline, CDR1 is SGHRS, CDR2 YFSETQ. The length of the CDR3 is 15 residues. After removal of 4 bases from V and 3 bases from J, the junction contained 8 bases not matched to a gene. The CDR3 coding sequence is TGCGCCAGCAGCGCGAATTCACTAGCGGGCTACGAGCAGTACTTC. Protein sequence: CASSANSLAGYEQYF.

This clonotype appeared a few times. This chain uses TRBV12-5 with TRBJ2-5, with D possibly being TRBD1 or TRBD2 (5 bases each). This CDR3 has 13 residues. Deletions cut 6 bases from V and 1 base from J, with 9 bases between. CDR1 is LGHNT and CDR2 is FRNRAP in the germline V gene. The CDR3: CASGPGGQETQYF. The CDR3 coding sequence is TGTGCTAGTGGGCCTGGGGGCCAAGAGACCCAGTACTTC. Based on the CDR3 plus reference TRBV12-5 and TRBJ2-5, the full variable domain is DARVTQTPRHKVTEMGQEVTMRCQPILGHNTVFWYRQTMMQGLELLAYFRNRAPLDDSGMPKDRFSAEMPDATLATLKIQPSEPRDSAVYFCASGPGGQETQYFGPGTRLLVL.

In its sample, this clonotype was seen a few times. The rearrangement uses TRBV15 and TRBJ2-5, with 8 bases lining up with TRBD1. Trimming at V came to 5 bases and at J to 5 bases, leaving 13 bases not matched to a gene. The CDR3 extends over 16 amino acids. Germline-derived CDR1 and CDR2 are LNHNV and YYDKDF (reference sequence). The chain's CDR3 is CATSGVGQAMWETQYF. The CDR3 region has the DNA TGTGCCACCAGCGGGGTGGGACAGGCGATGTGGGAGACCCAGTACTTC. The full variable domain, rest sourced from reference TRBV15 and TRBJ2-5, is DAMVIQNPRYQVTQFGKPVTLSCSQTLNHNVMYWYQQKSSQAPKLLFHYYDKDFNNEADTPDNFQSRRPNTSFCFLDIRSPGLGDTAMYLCATSGVGQAMWETQYFGPGTRLLVL.